A single TCR beta chain is shown here with its context. The data stem from a study of CD8 T cells in Susac syndrome. Reverse transcription of roughly 0.5 to 1 ug RNA used random hexamers. TCRdb analysed the immunoSEQ multiplex PCR reads with MiXCR anew, one entry per CDR3 protein. The repertoire holds roughly 200,000 distinct CDR3 sequences, with over 90% as singletons. Trimming left V 1 base short and J 8 bases short, with 13 bases between. The CDR3 spans 14 residues. Germline V gives CDR1 SGDLS, CDR2 YYNGEE. Sequencing was performed on CD4+ T cells from PBMCs. J is TRBJ2-1 and V is TRBV9; D tentatively reads TRBD1 or TRBD2 (7 bases each). This TCR derives from a human donor with multiple sclerosis. CDR3 loop: CASSVTTGRDEQFF. The CDR3 coding sequence is TGTGCCAGCAGCGTAACGACAGGGAGGGATGAGCAGTTCTTC.